Listed below are T cell receptor beta chains from one sample, sequenced in a study of cytomegalovirus exposure and HLA in healthy donors. Libraries were prepared by immunoSEQ multiplex PCR; TCRdb keeps only in-frame clonotypes and omits some of them. The profile shows some 190,000 clones, 82% of them singletons. Sequencing used PBMCs. These receptors were obtained from a man in his forties or fifties in good health and CMV-seronegative. The CDR3 runs from the conserved cysteine through the conserved F or W. The order of the fields is J gene, clone size, D gene, V gene, CDR3 DNA, CDR3 protein. D genes are given only for firm matches. Some rows mark clone size as missing; the rest say once, few, many or name a class of expanded clone.

j_call: TRBJ1-5
clone_size: once
d_call: TRBD1
v_call: TRBV30
cdr3_nt: TGTGCCTGGAGTTCACGACAGGGGGCGAGCAATCAGCCCCAGCATTTT
cdr3_aa: CAWSSRQGASNQPQHF

j_call: TRBJ2-5
clone_size: .
d_call: .
v_call: TRBV4-1
cdr3_nt: TGCGCCAGCAGCCAAGCACTTCAAGAGACCCAGTACTTC
cdr3_aa: CASSQALQETQYF

j_call: TRBJ2-3
clone_size: .
d_call: TRBD1
v_call: TRBV11-2
cdr3_nt: TGTGCCAGCAGCCAGAGGGGGCTGGATACGCAGTATTTT
cdr3_aa: CASSQRGLDTQYF

j_call: TRBJ2-7
clone_size: .
d_call: TRBD2
v_call: TRBV18
cdr3_nt: TGTGCCAGCTCACTCACTAGCGGGTCGAGCTCCTACGAGCAGTACTTC
cdr3_aa: CASSLTSGSSSYEQYF

j_call: TRBJ2-3
clone_size: few
d_call: TRBD2
v_call: TRBV9
cdr3_nt: TGTGCCAGCAGCGCCCCGACTAGCGGAATCGCAGATACGCAGTATTTT
cdr3_aa: CASSAPTSGIADTQYF

j_call: TRBJ1-1
clone_size: .
d_call: .
v_call: TRBV28
cdr3_nt: TGTGCCAGCATCCTGGGACTCTCGAACACTGAAGCTTTCTTT
cdr3_aa: CASILGLSNTEAFF

j_call: TRBJ1-3
clone_size: .
d_call: TRBD1
v_call: TRBV28
cdr3_nt: TGTGCCAGCAGTCCGCCCCGAAACAGGGGTCGTATGGGAAACACCATATATTTT
cdr3_aa: CASSPPRNRGRMGNTIYF

j_call: TRBJ1-5
clone_size: .
d_call: TRBD1
v_call: TRBV5-8
cdr3_nt: TGTGCCAGCAGCTTGGAAGGGACAGGGGGCTCTGGAAGCAATCAGCCCCAGCATTTT
cdr3_aa: CASSLEGTGGSGSNQPQHF

j_call: TRBJ1-6
clone_size: .
d_call: TRBD1
v_call: TRBV6-1
cdr3_nt: TGTGCCAGCAGTTTAGGGGACAGGGTGAATTCACCCCTCCACTTT
cdr3_aa: CASSLGDRVNSPLHF

j_call: TRBJ2-3
clone_size: once
d_call: .
v_call: TRBV28
cdr3_nt: TGTGCCAGCAGTTTTAGTAGGCCCCGGGAAGATACGCAGTATTTT
cdr3_aa: CASSFSRPREDTQYF

j_call: TRBJ2-3
clone_size: .
d_call: .
v_call: TRBV29-1
cdr3_nt: TGCAGCGTTGGAGGGGGTGCCACAGATACGCAGTATTTT
cdr3_aa: CSVGGGATDTQYF

j_call: TRBJ1-2
clone_size: .
d_call: TRBD1
v_call: TRBV11-3
cdr3_nt: TGTGCCAGCAGCTCCCGGGACAGGGAAGTGGATGGCTACACCTTC
cdr3_aa: CASSSRDREVDGYTF

j_call: TRBJ1-4
clone_size: .
d_call: .
v_call: TRBV5-5
cdr3_nt: TGTGCCAGCAGCACTCAGACAGGAAATAATGAAAAACTGTTTTTT
cdr3_aa: CASSTQTGNNEKLFF

j_call: TRBJ2-1
clone_size: .
d_call: TRBD2
v_call: TRBV7-3
cdr3_nt: TGTGCCAGCAGCCCCTCTAGCGGGGTAAATGAGCAGTTCTTC
cdr3_aa: CASSPSSGVNEQFF

j_call: TRBJ1-2
clone_size: .
d_call: .
v_call: TRBV19
cdr3_nt: TGTGCCAGTAGCGAACTTATCGGGACAAACTATGGCTACACCTTC
cdr3_aa: CASSELIGTNYGYTF

j_call: TRBJ2-3
clone_size: once
d_call: .
v_call: TRBV4-2
cdr3_nt: TGTGCCAGCAGCCAAGAAGGAGGCATCGGTGGCACAGATACGCAGTATTTT
cdr3_aa: CASSQEGGIGGTDTQYF

j_call: TRBJ1-2
clone_size: .
d_call: .
v_call: TRBV10-3
cdr3_nt: TGTGCCACGCGAGTATGGCAGGGGACTGGCTACACCTTC
cdr3_aa: CATRVWQGTGYTF

j_call: TRBJ2-1
clone_size: .
d_call: TRBD1
v_call: TRBV15
cdr3_nt: TGTGCCACCAGCAGATTAAGTCTTGGACAGGGGGCAAGCGAGCAGTTCTTC
cdr3_aa: CATSRLSLGQGASEQFF

j_call: TRBJ2-7
clone_size: .
d_call: .
v_call: TRBV7-2
cdr3_nt: TGTGCCAGCAGCTGGCAGAGGGGGGGGTACGAGCAGTACTTC
cdr3_aa: CASSWQRGGYEQYF

j_call: TRBJ1-4
clone_size: once
d_call: TRBD1
v_call: TRBV14
cdr3_nt: TGTGCCAGCAGCCAAGACGCTGCAGGGGGTGGTGAAAAACTGTTTTTT
cdr3_aa: CASSQDAAGGGEKLFF

j_call: TRBJ1-5
clone_size: .
d_call: TRBD1
v_call: TRBV18
cdr3_nt: TGTGCCAGCTCACCACAGGGACAGGGTCCCAGCAATCAGCCCCAGCATTTT
cdr3_aa: CASSPQGQGPSNQPQHF

j_call: TRBJ2-1
clone_size: .
d_call: TRBD2
v_call: TRBV2
cdr3_nt: TGTGCCAGCAGCGACCCTCATGCTAGCGGCAGGTTGGGGGAGCAGTTCTTC
cdr3_aa: CASSDPHASGRLGEQFF

j_call: TRBJ2-7
clone_size: few
d_call: .
v_call: TRBV2
cdr3_nt: TGTGCCAGCAGTGTCACAGTTATGCTCGGCGAGCAGTACTTC
cdr3_aa: CASSVTVMLGEQYF

j_call: TRBJ2-5
clone_size: .
d_call: .
v_call: TRBV11-2
cdr3_nt: TGTGCCAGCAGCCCCCGAGCCGCCAACCAAGAGACCCAGTACTTC
cdr3_aa: CASSPRAANQETQYF

j_call: TRBJ2-1
clone_size: .
d_call: TRBD1
v_call: TRBV28
cdr3_nt: TGTGCCAGCAGTTTCCCAGGGGGACAGTTCGTTTTGGGTTCCTACAATGAGCAGTTCTTC
cdr3_aa: CASSFPGGQFVLGSYNEQFF

j_call: TRBJ2-3
clone_size: .
d_call: .
v_call: TRBV5-1
cdr3_nt: TGCGCCAGCAGCCCGGGGGTGGAAGATACGCAGTATTTT
cdr3_aa: CASSPGVEDTQYF

j_call: TRBJ2-3
clone_size: .
d_call: TRBD2
v_call: TRBV5-1
cdr3_nt: TGCGCCAGCAGCTTCCGGCGGGGGGGAGATACGCAGTATTTT
cdr3_aa: CASSFRRGGDTQYF

j_call: TRBJ1-2
clone_size: once
d_call: .
v_call: TRBV7-2
cdr3_nt: TGTGCCAGCAGCTTAGGGGGGGATGGCTACACCTTC
cdr3_aa: CASSLGGDGYTF

j_call: TRBJ1-5
clone_size: once
d_call: .
v_call: TRBV30
cdr3_nt: TGTGCCTGGAGTGACGAGAGTTATAGCAATCAGCCCCAGCATTTT
cdr3_aa: CAWSDESYSNQPQHF

j_call: TRBJ1-1
clone_size: .
d_call: TRBD1
v_call: TRBV7-9
cdr3_nt: TGTGCCAGCAGTTCCGCGGACAGGGGAGCTTTCTTT
cdr3_aa: CASSSADRGAFF

j_call: TRBJ1-3
clone_size: .
d_call: TRBD1
v_call: TRBV7-9
cdr3_nt: TGTGCCAGCAGCCTAGACAGGGCTTCTGGAAACACCATATATTTT
cdr3_aa: CASSLDRASGNTIYF

j_call: TRBJ2-2
clone_size: .
d_call: TRBD1
v_call: TRBV5-4
cdr3_nt: TGTGCCAGCAGCTCTTGGACAGGGACGAACACCGGGGAGCTGTTTTTT
cdr3_aa: CASSSWTGTNTGELFF

j_call: TRBJ1-1
clone_size: .
d_call: .
v_call: TRBV30
cdr3_nt: TGTGCCTGGAGCCCAACAGGGAATTCTGAAGCTTTCTTT
cdr3_aa: CAWSPTGNSEAFF

j_call: TRBJ2-7
clone_size: few
d_call: .
v_call: TRBV19
cdr3_nt: TGTGCCAGTAGCACCACTGGGGGGGCCTCCTACGAGCAGTACTTC
cdr3_aa: CASSTTGGASYEQYF

j_call: TRBJ2-7
clone_size: once
d_call: TRBD1
v_call: TRBV28
cdr3_nt: TGTGCCAGCAGTTCCCGGGACAGGGGTTCCTACGAGCAGTACTTC
cdr3_aa: CASSSRDRGSYEQYF

j_call: TRBJ1-5
clone_size: .
d_call: .
v_call: TRBV5-4
cdr3_nt: TGTGCCAGCAGCTTGCGGTCCGGGGAAACCAATCAGCCCCAGCATTTT
cdr3_aa: CASSLRSGETNQPQHF

j_call: TRBJ2-5
clone_size: .
d_call: TRBD1
v_call: TRBV5-4
cdr3_nt: TGTGCCAGCACCGGGACAGACTTAAAGAAAGAGACCCAGTACTTC
cdr3_aa: CASTGTDLKKETQYF

j_call: TRBJ2-7
clone_size: .
d_call: TRBD1
v_call: TRBV5-4
cdr3_nt: TGTGCCAGCAGCTGGGAGCCGGGACAGCTTTCCGAGCAGTACTTC
cdr3_aa: CASSWEPGQLSEQYF

j_call: TRBJ2-7
clone_size: .
d_call: TRBD2
v_call: TRBV29-1
cdr3_nt: TGCAGCGTGGGGGGACTAGCGGGAGGGAACTCCTACGAGCAGTACTTC
cdr3_aa: CSVGGLAGGNSYEQYF

j_call: TRBJ1-4
clone_size: .
d_call: .
v_call: TRBV5-6
cdr3_nt: TGTGCCAGCAGCTTAGGGGTGGGGGAAAAACTGTTTTTT
cdr3_aa: CASSLGVGEKLFF

j_call: TRBJ2-3
clone_size: .
d_call: .
v_call: TRBV12-5
cdr3_nt: TGTGCTAGTGGTCCGTCCAGGGAACGCACAGATACGCAGTATTTT
cdr3_aa: CASGPSRERTDTQYF

j_call: TRBJ1-5
clone_size: .
d_call: .
v_call: TRBV6-1
cdr3_nt: TGTGCCAGCAGTGGAGGACGGGAGAATCGGCCCCAGCATTTT
cdr3_aa: CASSGGRENRPQHF

j_call: TRBJ1-5
clone_size: .
d_call: .
v_call: TRBV15
cdr3_nt: TGTGCCACCAGCAGATCTTCCAATCAGCCCCAGCATTTT
cdr3_aa: CATSRSSNQPQHF

j_call: TRBJ2-5
clone_size: .
d_call: TRBD2
v_call: TRBV2
cdr3_nt: TGTGCCAGCACCGAATTGGGACTAGCGGGGGGCGCACGCGAGACCCAGTACTTC
cdr3_aa: CASTELGLAGGARETQYF

j_call: TRBJ2-7
clone_size: .
d_call: TRBD1
v_call: TRBV5-4
cdr3_nt: TGTGCCAGCAGCTTTGCCACAGGGGGCGAGTACGAGCAGTACTTC
cdr3_aa: CASSFATGGEYEQYF

j_call: TRBJ1-1
clone_size: .
d_call: .
v_call: TRBV5-1
cdr3_nt: TGCGCCAGCAGCCCGGATGGGGAGGTGAACACTGAAGCTTTCTTT
cdr3_aa: CASSPDGEVNTEAFF

j_call: TRBJ2-7
clone_size: few
d_call: .
v_call: TRBV5-1
cdr3_nt: TGCGCCAGCAGCACTGAGCCGGGACACCACTACGAGCAGTACTTC
cdr3_aa: CASSTEPGHHYEQYF

j_call: TRBJ2-7
clone_size: .
d_call: TRBD1
v_call: TRBV11-2
cdr3_nt: TGTGCCAGCAGCTACGGGACAGGGGGCTACGAGCAGTACTTC
cdr3_aa: CASSYGTGGYEQYF

j_call: TRBJ1-1
clone_size: .
d_call: .
v_call: TRBV6-5
cdr3_nt: TGCGCCAGCAGCACAGGGAACACTGAAGCTTTCTTT
cdr3_aa: CASSTGNTEAFF

j_call: TRBJ1-1
clone_size: .
d_call: TRBD1
v_call: TRBV18
cdr3_nt: TGTGCCAGCTCACCACTAAAGATAAGAACAGGGGGGGGGACTGAAGCTTTCTTT
cdr3_aa: CASSPLKIRTGGGTEAFF

j_call: TRBJ2-7
clone_size: .
d_call: .
v_call: TRBV5-1
cdr3_nt: TGCGCCAGCAGCTTGGGACAGAGGTACGAGCAGTACTTC
cdr3_aa: CASSLGQRYEQYF

j_call: TRBJ2-1
clone_size: once
d_call: .
v_call: TRBV15
cdr3_nt: TGTGCCACCAGCACAGTGAGGTTGGGTGAGCAGTTCTTC
cdr3_aa: CATSTVRLGEQFF

j_call: TRBJ2-7
clone_size: .
d_call: .
v_call: TRBV11-2
cdr3_nt: TGTGCCAGCAGCGCTCGGGGTAGCAGGAACGAGCAGTACTTC
cdr3_aa: CASSARGSRNEQYF

j_call: TRBJ2-7
clone_size: .
d_call: TRBD2
v_call: TRBV4-3
cdr3_nt: TGCGCCAGCAGCCTGGGACTAGCGGGCTCCTACGAGCAGTACTTC
cdr3_aa: CASSLGLAGSYEQYF

j_call: TRBJ1-5
clone_size: .
d_call: TRBD1
v_call: TRBV6-1
cdr3_nt: TGTGCCAGCAGGACAGGGGGCGAGGGCAATCAGCCCCAGCATTTT
cdr3_aa: CASRTGGEGNQPQHF

j_call: TRBJ1-1
clone_size: few
d_call: .
v_call: TRBV30
cdr3_nt: TGTGCCTGGAGTGTACCAGGGGCGAGTGGGCTGGTGACTGAAGCTTTCTTT
cdr3_aa: CAWSVPGASGLVTEAFF

j_call: TRBJ2-3
clone_size: once
d_call: .
v_call: TRBV19
cdr3_nt: TGTGCCAGTAGCCCCGGACTAACTCGCACAGATACGCAGTATTTT
cdr3_aa: CASSPGLTRTDTQYF

j_call: TRBJ1-2
clone_size: .
d_call: .
v_call: TRBV25-1
cdr3_nt: TGTGCCAGCAGTGGATCGTTTGGCATCGGGGAGGGCTACACCTTC
cdr3_aa: CASSGSFGIGEGYTF

j_call: TRBJ1-4
clone_size: .
d_call: .
v_call: TRBV18
cdr3_nt: TGTGCCAGCCGTCCGACAAGTTGGGAAAAACTGTTTTTT
cdr3_aa: CASRPTSWEKLFF

j_call: TRBJ2-7
clone_size: .
d_call: TRBD2
v_call: TRBV7-9
cdr3_nt: TGTGCCAGCAGCCCGAGGACTAGCAGCTACGAGCAGTACTTC
cdr3_aa: CASSPRTSSYEQYF